This TCR beta chain is from a study of shared clonotypes between healthy human individuals. The data were produced by immunoSEQ multiplex PCR, yet TCRdb's version contains in-frame clones alone and is incomplete. The table has some 580,000 clones, approximately 97% seen once; the top ten hold approximately 0.057%. Those who donated, Caucasian adults without exception, all lived in Nashville, Tennessee. The CDR3 is 12 residues long. Germline V lookup: CDR1 SEHNR, CDR2 FQNEAQ (reference sequence). Trimming removed 4 bases from V and 9 bases from J, with 10 bases in between. The TCR comes from a woman aged 30 to 39 in good health. Material for sequencing was naive CD4+ T cells sorted from blood. Stated subset: CD45RA+ positively selected. The chain is built from TRBV7-9 and TRBJ2-1; no definite D call. CDR3 DNA: TGTGCCAGCAGCTCGTATCTGGGTGAGCAGTTCTTC. Residues: CASSSYLGEQFF.